What follows are 5 T cell receptor beta chains derived from one specimen sequenced in a study of blood T cell repertoires in COVID-19. Sequencing used immunoSEQ multiplex PCR; TCRdb keeps in-frame clones, though not all of them. The sample includes 150,000 to 200,000 clones, around 80% of them seen just once. The sample comprised PBMCs or T cells enriched from blood (not recorded which). Receptors originate from a woman aged 45-60 years with acute COVID-19.

V is TRBV7-8 and J is TRBJ2-2; D perhaps matches TRBD1 (5 bases). This CDR3 is 17 amino acids long. The germline gives CDR1 SGHVS, CDR2 FQNEAQ. V was shortened by 0 bases and J by 4 bases, with 15 bases between the two germline ends. CDR3 amino acids: CASSLAGRVSLTGELFF. The CDR3, as DNA: TGTGCCAGCAGCTTAGCGGGCAGGGTCTCCCTCACCGGGGAGCTGTTTTTT.

V gene TRBV7-9 combines with J gene TRBJ1-2; 8 positions match TRBD1. The germline gives CDR1 SEHNR, CDR2 FQNEAQ (reference sequence). J was trimmed by 4 bases and V by 4 bases; bases with no gene match: 11. CDR3 length: 16 residues. CDR3 in amino acids: CASSSAEDRDSYGYTF. The CDR3 region has the DNA TGTGCCAGCAGCTCCGCTGAGGACAGGGATAGCTATGGCTACACCTTC.

This chain connects TRBV5-1 to TRBJ1-3; 7 bases are a match to TRBD1. J was trimmed by 4 bases and V by 0 bases; bases with no gene match: 16. This CDR3 is built from 19 residues. Germline V lookup: CDR1 SGHRS, CDR2 YFSETQ. This CDR3 is CASSLELPTGTVIGNTIYF. DNA of the CDR3: TGCGCCAGCAGCTTGGAGTTACCAACCGGGACAGTAATAGGAAACACCATATATTTT.

This chain connects TRBV3-1 (or the pseudogene TRBV3-2) to TRBJ1-1; no clear D. This CDR3 is built from 13 residues. Trimming stripped 6 bases from V and 3 bases from J, with 11 bases between. Germline CDR1 LGHDT, CDR2 YNNKEL (reference sequence). Here the CDR3 DNA reads TGTGCCAGCAGTCCCGACATCGACACTGAAGCTTTCTTT. It specifies CASSPDIDTEAFF.

This clone was detected only once. J is TRBJ1-1 and V is TRBV2; 7 nucleotides match TRBD1. The V gene's germline CDR1 is SNHLY and CDR2 FYNNEI. The CDR3 runs to 14 residues. J lost 0 bases, V lost 5 bases, and 3 bases had no gene match. In DNA form, the CDR3 reads TGTGCCAGCAGTACGACAGGGTTGAACACTGAAGCTTTCTTT. It translates to CASSTTGLNTEAFF.